This TCR beta chain is drawn from a study of tumor and adjacent non-tumor tissue in lung cancer. Study context: On average, productive TCRbeta reads reached 4 million to 4.5 million per sample. Study-level results: Compared with tumor, normal lung showed significantly lower TCR diversity. In normal lung, the top 100 clones were significantly more dominant than in tumor.

The library came from three nested PCR rounds adapted from ARM-PCR protocols. In TCRdb, the multiplex PCR reads were re-called with MiXCR into one record per CDR3 protein. The data show under 150,000 distinct CDR3 sequences, around 60% seen once. The germline gives CDR1 MNHNS, CDR2 SASEGT. This CDR3 region has 14 residues. As to this clonotype: Its antigen is undetermined. This may come from a read error, since a much larger clone is one base off.

RNA was extracted from bulk tissue without any cell sorting. The chain uses TRBV6-1 and TRBJ2-1; D uncertain. The clonotype was recovered from a man aged 55-75 years with small cell lung cancer. Sequencing was performed on lung tumor tissue. The CDR3 sequence: CANSEPPLLDEQFF. The CDR3 DNA reads TGTGCCAACAGTGAACCGCCTCTTCTTGATGAGCAGTTCTTC.